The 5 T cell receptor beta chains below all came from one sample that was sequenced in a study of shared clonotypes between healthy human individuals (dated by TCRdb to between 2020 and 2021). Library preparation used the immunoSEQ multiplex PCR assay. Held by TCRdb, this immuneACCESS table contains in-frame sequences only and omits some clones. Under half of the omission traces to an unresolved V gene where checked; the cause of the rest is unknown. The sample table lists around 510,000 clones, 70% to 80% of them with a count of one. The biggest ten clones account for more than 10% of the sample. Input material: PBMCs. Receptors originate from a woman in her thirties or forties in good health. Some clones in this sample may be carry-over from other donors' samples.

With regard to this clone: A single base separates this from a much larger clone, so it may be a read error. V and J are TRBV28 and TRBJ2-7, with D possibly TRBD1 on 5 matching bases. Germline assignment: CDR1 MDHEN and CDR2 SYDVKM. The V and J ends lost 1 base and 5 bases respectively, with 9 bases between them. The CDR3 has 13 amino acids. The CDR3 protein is CASSLFGAHEQYF. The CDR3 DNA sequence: TGTGCCAGCAGTTTATTTGGGGCCCACGAGCAGTACTTC. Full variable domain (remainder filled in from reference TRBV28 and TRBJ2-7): DVKVTQSSRYLVKRTGEKVFLECVQDMDHENMFWYRQDPGLGLRLIYFSYDVKMKEKGDIPEGYSVSREKKERFSLILESASTNQTSMYLCASSLFGAHEQYFGPGTRLTVT.

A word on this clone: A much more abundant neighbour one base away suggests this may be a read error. DNA for the CDR3: TGTGCCAGCAGCCGACTAGCGGGAGGGAACACCGGGGAGCTGTTTTTT. The encoded protein is CASSRLAGGNTGELFF. The J gene is TRBJ2-2, the V gene TRBV7-2, with 13 bases that match TRBD2. Germline CDR1 is SGHTA and CDR2 is FQGNSA. Germline trimming cut 5 bases from V and 1 base from J; bases unmatched to any gene: 1. The CDR3 is 16 residues long.

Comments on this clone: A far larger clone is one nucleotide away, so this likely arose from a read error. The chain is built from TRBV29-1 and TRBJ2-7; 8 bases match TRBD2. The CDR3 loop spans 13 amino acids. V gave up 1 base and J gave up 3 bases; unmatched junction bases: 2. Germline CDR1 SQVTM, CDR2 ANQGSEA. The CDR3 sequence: CSVEVSGNYEQYF. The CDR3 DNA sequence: TGCAGCGTTGAAGTTAGCGGGAACTACGAGCAGTACTTC.

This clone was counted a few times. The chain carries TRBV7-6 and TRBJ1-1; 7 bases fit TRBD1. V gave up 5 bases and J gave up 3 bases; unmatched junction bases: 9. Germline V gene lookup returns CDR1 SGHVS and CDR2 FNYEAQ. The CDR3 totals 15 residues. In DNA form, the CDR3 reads TGTGCCAGCAGCCTGGTAGGGGGCGCAGACACTGAAGCTTTCTTT. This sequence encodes CASSLVGGADTEAFF. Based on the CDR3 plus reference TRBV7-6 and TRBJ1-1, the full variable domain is GAGVSQSPRYKVTKRGQDVALRCDPISGHVSLYWYRQALGQGPEFLTYFNYEAQQDKSGLPNDRFSAERPEGSISTLTIQRTEQRDSAMYRCASSLVGGADTEAFFGQGTRLTVV.

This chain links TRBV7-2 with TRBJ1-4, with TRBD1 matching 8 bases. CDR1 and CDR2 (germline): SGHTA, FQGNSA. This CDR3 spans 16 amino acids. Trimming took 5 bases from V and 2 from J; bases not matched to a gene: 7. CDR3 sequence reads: CASSRTGLLTNEKLFF. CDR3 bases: TGTGCCAGCAGCCGGACAGGGTTGCTCACTAATGAAAAACTGTTTTTT.